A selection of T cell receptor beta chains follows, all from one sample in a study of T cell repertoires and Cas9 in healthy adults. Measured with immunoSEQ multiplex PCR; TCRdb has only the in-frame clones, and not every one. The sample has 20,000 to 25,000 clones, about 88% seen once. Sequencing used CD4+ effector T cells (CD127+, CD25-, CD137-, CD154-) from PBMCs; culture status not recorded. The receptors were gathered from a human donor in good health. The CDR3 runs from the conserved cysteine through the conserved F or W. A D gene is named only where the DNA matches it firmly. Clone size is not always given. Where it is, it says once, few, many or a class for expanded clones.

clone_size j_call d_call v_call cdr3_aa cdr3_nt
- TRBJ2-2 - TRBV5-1 CASSLQITGELFF TGCGCCAGCAGCTTACAAATCACCGGGGAGCTGTTTTTT
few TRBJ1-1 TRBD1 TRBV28 CASSLQPGGNTEAFF TGTGCCAGCAGTTTACAACCAGGGGGGAACACTGAAGCTTTCTTT
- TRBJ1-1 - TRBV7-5 CVRSLGTSEAFF TGTGTCAGAAGCTTAGGAACTTCTGAAGCTTTCTTT
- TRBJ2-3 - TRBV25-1 CASSGPTVEEDTQYF TGTGCCAGCAGTGGACCGACAGTAGAAGAAGATACGCAGTATTTT
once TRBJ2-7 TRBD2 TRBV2 CASWAGEHYEQYF TGTGCCAGCTGGGCGGGGGAACACTACGAGCAGTACTTC
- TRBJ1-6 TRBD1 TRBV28 CASSFRDRDLSYNSPLHF TGTGCCAGCAGTTTTAGGGACAGGGATCTCTCCTATAATTCACCCCTCCACTTT
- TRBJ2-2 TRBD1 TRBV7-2 CASSPQGAGELFF TGTGCCAGCAGCCCGCAGGGGGCCGGGGAACTGTTTTTT
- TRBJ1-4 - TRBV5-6 CASSLPTGEKLFF TGTGCCAGCAGCTTGCCGACCGGAGAAAAACTGTTTTTT
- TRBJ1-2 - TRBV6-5 CASSQEGWTRYGYTF TGTGCCAGCAGTCAAGAAGGGTGGACAAGGTATGGCTACACCTTC
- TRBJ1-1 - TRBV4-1 CASSQTPHRWQGNTEAFF TGCGCCAGCAGCCAAACCCCCCATAGGTGGCAGGGGAACACTGAAGCTTTCTTT
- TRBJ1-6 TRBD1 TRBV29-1 CSVGQGGNSPLHF TGCAGCGTTGGACAGGGTGGCAATTCACCCCTCCACTTT
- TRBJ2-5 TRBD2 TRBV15 CATSSGGAVKTQYF TGTGCCACCAGCAGCGGGGGGGCCGTCAAGACCCAGTACTTC
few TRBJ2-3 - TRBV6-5 CASAVGVGTDTQYF TGTGCCAGCGCCGTCGGGGTGGGGACAGATACGCAGTATTTT
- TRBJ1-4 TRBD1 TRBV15 CATSRPASQGAKLKLFF TGTGCCACCAGCAGACCAGCCTCACAGGGGGCGAAGTTAAAACTGTTTTTT
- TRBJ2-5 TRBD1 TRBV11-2 CASSLTGTGVGETQYF TGTGCCAGCAGCTTGACCGGGACAGGGGTGGGGGAGACCCAGTACTTC
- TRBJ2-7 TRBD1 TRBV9 CASSARTGGSYEQYF TGTGCCAGCAGCGCCCGGACAGGGGGATCCTACGAGCAGTACTTC
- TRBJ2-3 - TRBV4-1 CASSQQELPDTQYF TGCGCCAGCAGCCAACAAGAGCTACCAGATACGCAGTATTTT
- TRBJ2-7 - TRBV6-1 CASGLGRLGSYEQYF TGTGCCAGCGGCCTAGGACGGCTGGGGTCCTACGAGCAGTACTTC
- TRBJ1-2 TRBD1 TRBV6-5 CASSPGQGLGYTF TGTGCCAGCAGCCCTGGACAGGGGCTGGGCTACACCTTC
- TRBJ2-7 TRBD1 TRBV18 CASSPQGADYEQYF TGTGCCAGCTCACCCCAGGGGGCGGATTACGAGCAGTACTTC
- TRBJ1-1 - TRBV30 CAWSLGAPTGNTEAFF TGTGCCTGGAGCCTCGGGGCCCCGACGGGGAACACTGAAGCTTTCTTT
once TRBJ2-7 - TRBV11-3 CASSFDSTYEQYF TGTGCCAGCAGCTTCGACTCTACCTACGAGCAGTACTTC